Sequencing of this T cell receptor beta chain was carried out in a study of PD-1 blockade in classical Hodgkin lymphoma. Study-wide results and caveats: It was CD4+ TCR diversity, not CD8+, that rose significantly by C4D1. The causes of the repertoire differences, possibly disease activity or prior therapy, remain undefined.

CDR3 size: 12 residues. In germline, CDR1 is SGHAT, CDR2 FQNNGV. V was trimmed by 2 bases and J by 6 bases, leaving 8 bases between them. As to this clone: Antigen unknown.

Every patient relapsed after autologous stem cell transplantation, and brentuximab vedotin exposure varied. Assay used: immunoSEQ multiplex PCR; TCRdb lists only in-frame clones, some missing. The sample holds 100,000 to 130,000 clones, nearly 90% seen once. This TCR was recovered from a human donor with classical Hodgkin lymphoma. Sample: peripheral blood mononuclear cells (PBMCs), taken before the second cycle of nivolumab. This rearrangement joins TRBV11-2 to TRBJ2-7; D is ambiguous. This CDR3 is CASSLFSGEQYF. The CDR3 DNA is TGTGCCAGCAGCTTATTCTCTGGCGAGCAGTACTTC.